The 10 T cell receptor beta chains presented below share a single source sample, sequenced in a study of T cell changes during pregnancy in multiple sclerosis (dated by TCRdb to about 2019). Preparation of the library involved the immunoSEQ multiplex PCR assay. The source is immuneACCESS, and TCRdb retained only in-frame sequences with V and J called. Part of the clones is not carried over; for the studies checked, unresolved V genes explain less than half of this, and the remainder is unexplained. Recorded for this sample are 100,000 or so clones; about nine tenths of them occurred a single time. About 3.4% of the sample is taken by the ten largest. The starting material was peripheral blood, obtained in the second trimester of pregnancy. The receptors were gathered from a female donor with multiple sclerosis, enrolled in a pregnancy study.

This chain links TRBV2 with TRBJ2-2; 9 bases are a match to TRBD1. In germline, CDR1 is SNHLY, CDR2 FYNNEI. The V segment lost 4 bases and the J segment 1 base; nucleotides outside the gene matches: 4. This CDR3 region has 16 residues. The CDR3: CASSAQGALNTGELFF. The CDR3 nucleotides read TGTGCCAGCAGTGCACAGGGGGCCTTGAACACCGGGGAGCTGTTTTTT.

This rearrangement joins TRBV2 to TRBJ2-7, with 9 bases matching TRBD2. Per germline, CDR1 SNHLY and CDR2 FYNNEI. The CDR3 has 15 residues. The V segment lost 1 base and the J segment 7 bases; nucleotides outside the gene matches: 8. CDR3 sequence (DNA): TGTGCCAGCAGTGAAGGTGGCGGGAGGGCCGGGGAGCAGTACTTC. This encodes CASSEGGGRAGEQYF.

The CDR3 DNA is TGTGCCAGTAGTATGGGACAGGGTGGCTACGAGCAGTACTTC. Translating it yields CASSMGQGGYEQYF. This chain connects TRBV19 to TRBJ2-7; 9 bases map to TRBD1. With V trimmed by 3 bases and J by 3 bases, 3 bases remained unmatched. Germline V gene data show CDR1 as LNHDA and CDR2 as SQIVND (reference sequence). The CDR3 covers 14 residues.

The gene calls are TRBV2 and TRBJ2-7; D is possibly TRBD2 (6 bases). The CDR3 extends over 17 amino acids. CDR1 SNHLY and CDR2 FYNNEI come from the germline V gene. Deletions cut 3 bases from V and 0 bases from J, with 18 bases between. The CDR3 DNA follows: TGTGCCAGCAGTGAGGGCCCTAAGGGAGGTTACTCCTACGAGCAGTACTTC. This encodes CASSEGPKGGYSYEQYF.

The V and J genes are TRBV7-9 and TRBJ2-7; 7 nucleotides line up with TRBD2. Germline V gene data show CDR1 as SEHNR and CDR2 as FQNEAQ (reference sequence). This CDR3 comprises 15 residues. Trimming at V came to 4 bases and at J to 2 bases, leaving 8 bases not matched to a gene. The CDR3 sequence: CASSSLAAAPYEQYF. CDR3 sequence (DNA): TGTGCCAGCAGCTCCCTAGCGGCGGCCCCCTACGAGCAGTACTTC.

This clone is termed medium-sized (0.01 to 0.1%). The gene calls are TRBV5-6 and TRBJ2-2; tentatively, D is TRBD1 (6 bases). The CDR3 runs 14 residues. V was clipped by 4 bases and J by 6 bases, with 13 bases between them. The germline CDR1 and CDR2 sequences are SGHDT and YYEEEE. In DNA, the CDR3 is TGTGCCAGCAGCCACAGGGACGGGGCCGGGGAGCTGTTTTTT. The encoded protein is CASSHRDGAGELFF. Supplemented by reference TRBV5-6 and TRBJ2-2, the full variable domain reads DAGVTQSPTHLIKTRGQQVTLRCSPKSGHDTVSWYQQALGQGPQFIFQYYEEEERQRGNFPDRFSGHQFPNYSSELNVNALLLGDSALYLCASSHRDGAGELFFGEGSRLTVL.

V is TRBV28 and J is TRBJ2-7; 9 bases line up with TRBD2. After removal of 3 bases from V and 5 bases from J, the junction contained 8 bases not matched to a gene. The CDR3 has 15 amino acids. Germline CDR1 and CDR2: MDHEN and SYDVKM. Written as DNA, the CDR3 is TGTGCCAGCAGTTTGTTTAGCGGGAGAGGGGACGAGCAGTACTTC. Translation: CASSLFSGRGDEQYF.

This clone was counted once. The chain carries TRBV2 and TRBJ1-2; no clear D. Deletions cut 4 bases from V and 7 bases from J, with 10 bases between. The CDR3 is made up of 12 amino acids. Per germline, CDR1 SNHLY and CDR2 FYNNEI. Here the CDR3 DNA reads TGTGCCAGCAGTGCCCCAAAGCGTGGCTACACCTTC. Amino acid sequence: CASSAPKRGYTF.

J is TRBJ2-1 and V is TRBV7-8, with 8 nucleotides matching TRBD1. V shed 4 bases and J 6 bases; nucleotides not matched to a gene: 11. Per the germline V gene, CDR1 is SGHVS and CDR2 is FQNEAQ. CDR3 length: 16 residues. CDR3 coding DNA: TGTGCCAGCAGCTGGTCAGACAGGGGTGGCTTCAATGAGCAGTTCTTC. This codes for CASSWSDRGGFNEQFF.

The chain employs TRBV6-4 and TRBJ2-3, with 8 bases aligning to TRBD1. Germline-derived CDR1 and CDR2 are MRHNA and SNTAGT. The CDR3 contains 15 residues. V gave up 8 bases and J gave up 1 base; unmatched junction bases: 8. The CDR3 sequence is CASGPGGAGTDTQYF. The DNA of the CDR3 is TGTGCCAGCGGGCCAGGGGGCGCCGGCACAGATACGCAGTATTTT.